This T cell receptor (beta chain) stems from a study of control samples from healthy donors and cancer patients. Assay: immunoSEQ multiplex PCR; the TCRdb copy retains only in-frame clones and omits some. The data include 150,000 to 200,000 clones; the top ten clones carry roughly 2%. This TCR came from a woman in her twenties or thirties in good health. The sequencing input was blood.

The DNA of the CDR3 is TGTGCCAGCAGTACCGGGACTCTTCAGCCCCAGCATTTT. The encoded protein is CASSTGTLQPQHF. The chain joins TRBV2 to TRBJ1-5; possibly TRBD1 for D (5 bases). Trimming cost V 5 bases and J 6 bases, with 11 bases left between them. In germline, CDR1 is SNHLY, CDR2 FYNNEI. The CDR3 runs to 13 residues.